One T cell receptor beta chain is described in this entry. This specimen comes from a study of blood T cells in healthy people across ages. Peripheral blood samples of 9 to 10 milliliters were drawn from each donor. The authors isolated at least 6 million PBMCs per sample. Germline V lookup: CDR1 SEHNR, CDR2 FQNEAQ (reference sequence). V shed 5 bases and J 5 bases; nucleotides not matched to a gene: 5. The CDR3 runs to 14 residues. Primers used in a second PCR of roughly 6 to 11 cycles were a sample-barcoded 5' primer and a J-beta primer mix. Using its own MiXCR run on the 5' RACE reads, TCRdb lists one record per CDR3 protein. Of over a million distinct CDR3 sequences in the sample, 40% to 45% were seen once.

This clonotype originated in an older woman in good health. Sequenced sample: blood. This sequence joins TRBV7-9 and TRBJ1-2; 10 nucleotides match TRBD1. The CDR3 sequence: CASSRDRGQYGYTF. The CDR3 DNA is TGTGCCAGCAGCAGAGACAGGGGGCAGTATGGCTACACCTTC.